The subject of this entry is one T cell receptor (beta chain). Its antigen remains unidentified. The data originate from a study of memory CD4+ T cells and cytomegalovirus serostatus. At the level of the study: This sample comes from healthy Belgian adults, roughly 9 CMV seropositive, roughly 22 seronegative.

The CDR3 consists of 12 residues. V dropped 3 bases and J dropped 5 bases, with 8 bases sitting between them. Germline loops: CDR1 SGHNT, CDR2 YENEEA. Study-level points and caveats: Of 150 to 200 reported CMV TCRbeta sequences, 65 to 85 were found in memory CD4+ repertoires.

The sort gate was single viable CD3+CD4+CD8-CD45RO+ cells for memory CD4+ T cells. Serum IgG to CMV pp150, pp28, p38 and p52 defined serostatus. Here immunoSEQ multiplex PCR was the method, and the copy in TCRdb shows in-frame clones only, minus some. The sample includes around 63,000 clones, about 78% seen only once; the top ten take around 0.53%. The chain employs TRBV11-3 and TRBJ2-7; weak D call: TRBD2 (6 bases). The sequence derives from an adult in good health and CMV-seronegative. Some clones in this sample may be carry-over from other donors' samples. The source material was memory CD4+ T cells from blood. DNA for the CDR3: TGTGCCAGCAGCTTCCGGGGGAACGAGCAGTACTTC. This gives the protein CASSFRGNEQYF.